This T cell receptor beta chain was identified in a study of CD8 T cells in ankylosing spondylitis. Study-wide findings and caveats: Earlier work had already found some motif variants in reactive arthritis synovial fluid and blood.

By quantitative 5'-RACE with molecular barcodes, the TCR beta libraries were made. TCRdb used MiXCR to reprocess the 5' RACE reads, holding one entry per CDR3 protein. There are nearly 350,000 distinct CDR3 sequences in the sample; about 14% occur only once, and about 1.1% lies in the top ten. In regard to this clonotype: Its specificity is unknown.

Input material: blood, either unsorted or a sorted T cell fraction (not recorded which). The sequence derives from a male donor with ankylosing spondylitis or in good health (not recorded which).

CDR3 residues: CASSLNVGAGGTQYF. Written as DNA, the CDR3 is TGTGCCAGCAGCTTAAACGTTGGCGCGGGAGGGACCCAGTACTTC. The V gene is TRBV11-2, the J gene TRBJ2-5; TRBD2 agrees at 8 bases. The V gene end was trimmed by 2 bases and the J gene end by 7 bases; junction bases not matched to a gene: 9. The length of the CDR3 is 15 residues. Germline-derived CDR1 and CDR2 are SGHAT and FQNNGV.